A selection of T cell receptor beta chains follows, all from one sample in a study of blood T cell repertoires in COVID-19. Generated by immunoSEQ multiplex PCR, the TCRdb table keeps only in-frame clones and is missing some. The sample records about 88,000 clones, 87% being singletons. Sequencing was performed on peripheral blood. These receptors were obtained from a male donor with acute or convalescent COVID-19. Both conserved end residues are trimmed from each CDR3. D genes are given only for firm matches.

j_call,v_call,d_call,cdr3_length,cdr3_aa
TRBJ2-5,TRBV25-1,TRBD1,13,ASSTWDRVEETQY
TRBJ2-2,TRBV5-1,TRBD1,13,ASSKGQEITGELF
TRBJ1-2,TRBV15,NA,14,ATSGGKGRQAISYT
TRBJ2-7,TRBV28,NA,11,ASSLVRPKEQY
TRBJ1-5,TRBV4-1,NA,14,ASSQGEGYSNQPQH
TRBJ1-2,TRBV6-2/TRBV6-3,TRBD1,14,ASSFRTGNRFYGYT
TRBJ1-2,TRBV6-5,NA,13,ASSRPGRSNYGYT
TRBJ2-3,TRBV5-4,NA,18,ASSFEKTAQGSPSTDTQY
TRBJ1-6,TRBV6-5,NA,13,ASSYSRELYSPLH
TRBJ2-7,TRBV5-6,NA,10,ASSSQGYEQY
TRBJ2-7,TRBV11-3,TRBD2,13,ASSAGLVSSYEQY
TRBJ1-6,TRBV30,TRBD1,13,AWHLQGATNSPLH
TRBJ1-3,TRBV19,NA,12,ASDPGSSGNTIY
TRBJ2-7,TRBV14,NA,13,ASSLGPSGVDEQY
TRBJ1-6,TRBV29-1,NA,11,SVEDGENSPLH
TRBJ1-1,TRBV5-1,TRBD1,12,ASSFLDRETEAF
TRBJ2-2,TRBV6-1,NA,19,ASSEFWKVEGAPANTGELF
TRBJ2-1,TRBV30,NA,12,AWKWGRSNNEQF
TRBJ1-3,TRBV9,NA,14,ASSSRGDSSGNTIY
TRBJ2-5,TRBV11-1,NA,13,ASSSPERLAETQY
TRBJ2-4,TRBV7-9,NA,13,ASSLGPGGSDIQY
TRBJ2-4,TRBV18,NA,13,ASSPSTGSVDIQY
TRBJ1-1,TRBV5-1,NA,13,ASSLQSDLNTEAF
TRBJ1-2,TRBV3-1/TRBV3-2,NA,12,ASSHVTGSYGYT
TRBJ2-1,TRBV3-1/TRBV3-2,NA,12,ASSQDLVDNEQF
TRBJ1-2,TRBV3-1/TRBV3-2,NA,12,ASSQAPSDYGYT
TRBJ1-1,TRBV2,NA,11,ASSDTRSTEAF
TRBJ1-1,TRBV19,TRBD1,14,ASSTGTGRMDTEAF
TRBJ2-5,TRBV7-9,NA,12,ASSLAGGVETQY
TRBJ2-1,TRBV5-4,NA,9,ASSLVQKQF
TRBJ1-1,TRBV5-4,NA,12,ASSTREGGTEAF
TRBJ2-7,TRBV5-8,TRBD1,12,ASSSRDRVSEQY
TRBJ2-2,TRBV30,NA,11,ACSDINTGELF
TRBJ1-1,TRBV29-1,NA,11,SVGGGWNTEAF
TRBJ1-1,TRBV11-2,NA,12,ASSLAGGDTEAF
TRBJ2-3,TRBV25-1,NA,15,ASSPPLGQNLKDTQY
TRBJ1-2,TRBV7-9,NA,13,ASSLSGRVRYGYT
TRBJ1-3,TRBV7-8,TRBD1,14,ASSLANRGAGNTIY
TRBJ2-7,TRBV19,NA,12,ASSKDRAGDEQY
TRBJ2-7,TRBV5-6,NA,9,ASSLAFEQY
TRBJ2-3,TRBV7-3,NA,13,ASSRAGGATDTQY
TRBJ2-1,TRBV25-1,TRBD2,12,ASGAAGGYNEQF
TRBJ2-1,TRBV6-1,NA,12,ASSEGDRYNEQF
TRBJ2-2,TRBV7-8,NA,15,ASSRQGGGVNTGELF
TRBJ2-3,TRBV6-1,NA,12,ASSEALSRGGQD
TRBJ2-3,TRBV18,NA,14,ASSPRSGSATDTQY
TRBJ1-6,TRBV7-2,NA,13,ASTATGGLSSPLH
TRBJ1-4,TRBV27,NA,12,ASSSGVTNEKLF
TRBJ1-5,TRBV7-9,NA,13,ASRSRGIGNQPQH
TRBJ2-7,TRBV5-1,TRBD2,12,ASSLGAGGEEQY
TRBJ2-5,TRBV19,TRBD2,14,ASRGLTSGAQETQY
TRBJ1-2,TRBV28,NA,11,AIAAGRGYGYT